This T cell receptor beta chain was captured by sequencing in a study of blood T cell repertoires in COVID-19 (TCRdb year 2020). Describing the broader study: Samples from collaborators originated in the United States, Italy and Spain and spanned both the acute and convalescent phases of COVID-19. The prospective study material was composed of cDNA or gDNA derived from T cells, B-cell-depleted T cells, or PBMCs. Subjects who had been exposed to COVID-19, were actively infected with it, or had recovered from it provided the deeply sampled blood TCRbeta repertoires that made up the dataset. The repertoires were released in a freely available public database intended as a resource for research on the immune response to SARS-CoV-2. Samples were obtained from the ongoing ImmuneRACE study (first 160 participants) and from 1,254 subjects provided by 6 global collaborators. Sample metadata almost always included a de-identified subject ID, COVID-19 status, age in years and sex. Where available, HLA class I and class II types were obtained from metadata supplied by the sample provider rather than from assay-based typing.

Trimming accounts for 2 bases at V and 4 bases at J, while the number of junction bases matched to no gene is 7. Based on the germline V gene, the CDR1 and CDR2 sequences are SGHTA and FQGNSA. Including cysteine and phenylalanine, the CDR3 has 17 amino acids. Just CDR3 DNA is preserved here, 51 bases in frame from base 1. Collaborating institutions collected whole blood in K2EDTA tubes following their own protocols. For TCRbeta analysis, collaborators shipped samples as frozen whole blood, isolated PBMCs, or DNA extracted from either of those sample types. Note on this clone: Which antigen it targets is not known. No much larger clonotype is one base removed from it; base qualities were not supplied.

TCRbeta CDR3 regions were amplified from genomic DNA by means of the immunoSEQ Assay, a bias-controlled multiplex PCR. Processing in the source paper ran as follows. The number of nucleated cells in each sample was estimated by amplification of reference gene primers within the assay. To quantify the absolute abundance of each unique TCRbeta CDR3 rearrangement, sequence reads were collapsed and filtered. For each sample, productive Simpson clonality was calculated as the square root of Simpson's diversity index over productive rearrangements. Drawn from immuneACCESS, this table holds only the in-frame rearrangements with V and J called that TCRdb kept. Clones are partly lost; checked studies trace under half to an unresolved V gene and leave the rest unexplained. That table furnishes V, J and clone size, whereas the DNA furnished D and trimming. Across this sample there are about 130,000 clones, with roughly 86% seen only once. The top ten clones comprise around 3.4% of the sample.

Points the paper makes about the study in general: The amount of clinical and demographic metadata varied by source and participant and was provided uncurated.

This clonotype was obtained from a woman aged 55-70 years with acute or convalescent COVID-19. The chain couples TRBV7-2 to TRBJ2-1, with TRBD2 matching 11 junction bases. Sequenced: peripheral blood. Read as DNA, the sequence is TGTGCCAGCAGCTTACGAGGGACTAGCGGAGGTTACAATGAGCAGTTCTTC. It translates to CASSLRGTSGGYNEQFF.